These 22 T cell receptor beta chains originate from one sample sequenced in a study of shared clonotypes between healthy human individuals. Clones were sequenced by immunoSEQ multiplex PCR, and TCRdb holds only the in-frame ones, with some missing. The sample carries under 1 million clones, approximately 96% recorded once. Terminally differentiated effector memory CD45RA+ cells were left out of the naive CD8 fraction, which was CD45RO-negative and positively selected for CCR7. The sequencing sample was made of naive CD8+ T cells sorted from blood. Receptor source: a man aged 30 to 45 in good health.

This chain joins TRBV28 and TRBJ2-1, with D possibly being TRBD2 (5 bases). There are 15 residues in the CDR3. Per the germline V gene, CDR1 is MDHEN and CDR2 is SYDVKM. The ends were cut back, 5 bases at V and 0 bases at J, with 11 bases in the middle. DNA of the CDR3: TGTGCCAGCAGTGGTCTGGGGAGCTCCTACAATGAGCAGTTCTTC. Translation: CASSGLGSSYNEQFF.

The V gene is TRBV30, the J gene TRBJ1-2; 7 nucleotides agree with TRBD1. The CDR3 runs to 14 residues. Germline-derived CDR1 and CDR2 are GTSNPN and SVGIG (reference sequence). The V segment lost 3 bases and the J segment 13 bases; nucleotides outside the gene matches: 17. The CDR3 is CAWRPGQTIDVFTF. The CDR3 bases are TGTGCCTGGAGACCGGGACAGACTATAGATGTCTTCACCTTC.

This clone was picked up one time. The chain joins TRBV7-9 to TRBJ2-7; 12 bases are shared with TRBD2. The junction had 10 bases not matched to a gene; V was cut back by 2 bases and J by 2 bases. The length of the CDR3 is 18 residues. Per the germline V gene, CDR1 is SEHNR and CDR2 is FQNEAQ (reference sequence). As DNA, the CDR3 is TGTGCCAGCAGCTTATCTCTTGGGGGACTAGCGGGCGCCTACGAGCAGTACTTC. Amino acid sequence: CASSLSLGGLAGAYEQYF.

The chain combines TRBV7-6 with TRBJ1-1, with TRBD1 matching 7 bases. V lost 5 bases to trimming and J lost 0 bases; unmatched junction nucleotides: 3. From germline, CDR1 is SGHVS and CDR2 FNYEAQ. The CDR3 contains 14 residues. This chain's CDR3 is CASSGGGLNTEAFF. The DNA of the CDR3 is TGTGCCAGCAGCGGAGGGGGCCTGAACACTGAAGCTTTCTTT.

The V gene is TRBV10-1, the J gene TRBJ2-1; 9 bases line up with TRBD2. Germline CDR1 and CDR2: WNHNN and SYGVQD (reference sequence). This CDR3 region has 15 residues. The V and J ends lost 4 bases and 8 bases, in that order; junction bases with no gene match: 9. CDR3 sequence (DNA): TGCGCCAGCAGTGCTTCCGGCGGGAGGGTGTATGAGCAGTTCTTC. Its translation is CASSASGGRVYEQFF.

CDR3 sequence (DNA): TGCAGCGTTGAAGGTCAGGGGGCCGCAGATACGCAGTATTTT. This translates into CSVEGQGAADTQYF. The chain uses TRBV29-1 and TRBJ2-3, with 8 bases fitting TRBD1. CDR1 is SQVTM and CDR2 is ANQGSEA in the germline V gene. Trimming removed 1 base from V and 4 bases from J; junction bases left unmatched: 4. The CDR3 is made up of 14 amino acids.

This sequence joins TRBV28 and TRBJ2-6; 7 nucleotides line up with TRBD1. With V trimmed by 4 bases and J by 0 bases, 6 bases remained unmatched. Germline values: CDR1 MDHEN, CDR2 SYDVKM. This CDR3 is 17 amino acids long. This CDR3 reads CASSSPTGNSGANVLTF. The CDR3 region has the DNA TGTGCCAGCAGTTCACCGACAGGGAACTCTGGGGCCAACGTCCTGACTTTC.

This chain links TRBV5-6 with TRBJ2-3; D is possibly TRBD2 (5 bases). Germline CDR1 SGHDT, CDR2 YYEEEE. V shed 2 bases and J shed 0 bases, with 16 bases lying between them. The CDR3 consists of 17 residues. CDR3 sequence: CASSFRGQWSSTDTQYF. DNA for the CDR3: TGTGCCAGCAGCTTTCGAGGGCAATGGTCAAGCACAGATACGCAGTATTTT. The variable domain in full, with the rest retrieved from reference TRBV5-6 and TRBJ2-3, is DAGVTQSPTHLIKTRGQQVTLRCSPKSGHDTVSWYQQALGQGPQFIFQYYEEEERQRGNFPDRFSGHQFPNYSSELNVNALLLGDSALYLCASSFRGQWSSTDTQYFGPGTRLTVL.

This clone was detected only once. The same CDR3 arises from other DNA sequences in this sample as well. This chain connects TRBV13 to TRBJ2-3; 10 bases align to TRBD2. This CDR3 has 15 residues. The J segment lost 0 bases and the V segment lost 3 bases, leaving 0 bases of the junction unmatched. CDR1 is PRHDT and CDR2 is FYEKMQ in the germline V gene (reference sequence). The CDR3 sequence: CASSLTSGSTDTQYF. The CDR3 nucleotides are TGTGCCAGCAGCTTGACTAGCGGGAGCACAGATACGCAGTATTTT.

This chain uses TRBV7-9 with TRBJ2-2; maybe TRBD2 (5 bases). The CDR3 has 14 residues. Germline V CDR1 and CDR2: SEHNR, FQNEAQ (reference sequence). With 3 bases removed from V and 3 bases from J, the gap between germline ends came to 8 bases. The CDR3 protein is CASSLRVDTGELFF. Written as DNA, the CDR3 is TGTGCCAGCAGCTTGAGGGTTGACACCGGGGAGCTGTTTTTT.

V and J are TRBV7-6 and TRBJ2-5, with D possibly TRBD1 on 5 matching bases. CDR1 and CDR2 from the germline V gene are SGHVS and FNYEAQ. V lost 1 base, J lost 5 bases, and 14 bases lay in between. This CDR3 comprises 15 residues. The CDR3 spells CASSLGAGIFETQYF. CDR3 nucleotides: TGTGCCAGCAGCTTAGGGGCAGGGATTTTTGAGACCCAGTACTTC.

This clone was seen more than once but under ten times. The chain employs TRBV29-1 and TRBJ2-1; TRBD2 agrees at 12 bases. The length of the CDR3 is 16 residues. Germline V lookup: CDR1 SQVTM, CDR2 ANQGSEA. V shed 5 bases and J 8 bases; nucleotides not matched to a gene: 13. Written as DNA, the CDR3 is TGCAGCGTTTTGGGAGCACTAGCGGGAGGAGGGGATGAGCAGTTCTTC. This gives the protein CSVLGALAGGGDEQFF.

The chain joins TRBV19 to TRBJ1-5; D uncertain. The germline V and J ends were trimmed by 5 bases and 6 bases, with 17 bases remaining between them. The length of the CDR3 is 15 residues. The V gene's germline CDR1 is LNHDA and CDR2 SQIVND (reference sequence). The DNA for the CDR3 is TGTGCCAGTAGTCAACGTCCCCAGTGGGGTCAGCCCCAGCATTTT. Its protein is CASSQRPQWGQPQHF.

The V and J genes are TRBV27 and TRBJ2-7; 7 bases agree with TRBD1. Trimming cost V 6 bases and J 5 bases; bases outside gene matches: 13. The CDR3 extends over 15 amino acids. The germline CDR1 and CDR2 sequences are MNHEY and SMNVEV (reference sequence). This CDR3 reads CASRNRGLDWDEQYF. The CDR3 coding sequence is TGTGCCAGCAGAAACAGGGGATTGGATTGGGACGAGCAGTACTTC.

The V and J genes are TRBV4-3 and TRBJ1-1, with D perhaps TRBD1 (5 bases). Germline V gives CDR1 LGHNA, CDR2 YSLEER. This CDR3 has 16 residues. Trimming stripped 1 base from V and 10 bases from J, with 22 bases between. The CDR3 here is CASSQVGMGERGRAFF. CDR3 DNA: TGCGCCAGCAGCCAAGTAGGGATGGGGGAACGGGGCAGAGCTTTCTTT.

This clone showed up just a few times. The rearrangement uses TRBV27 and TRBJ2-2; D is unclear. V was cut by 5 bases and J by 4 bases, with 5 bases left in between. Germline V CDR1 and CDR2: MNHEY, SMNVEV (reference sequence). The CDR3 extends over 12 amino acids. CDR3 in DNA: TGTGCCAGCAGTCCTTCCACCGGGGAGCTGTTTTTT. This translates into CASSPSTGELFF.

The chain combines TRBV7-6 with TRBJ1-1; D is undetermined. CDR1 is SGHVS and CDR2 is FNYEAQ in the germline V gene. Trimming cost V 3 bases and J 1 base, with 6 bases left between them. The CDR3 runs to 13 residues. The CDR3 reads CASSFRGNTEAFF. In nucleotides, the CDR3 is TGTGCCAGCAGCTTCCGGGGGAACACTGAAGCTTTCTTT.

The chain couples TRBV6-5 to TRBJ2-1, with 13 bases lining up with TRBD2. V was pared by 5 bases and J by 6 bases, with 4 bases of the junction left unmatched. Looked up from germline, CDR1 is MNHEY and CDR2 is SVGAGI. The CDR3 is 15 amino acids. CDR3 residues: CASSITSGRVNEQFF. The CDR3, as DNA: TGTGCCAGCAGTATCACTAGCGGGAGGGTCAATGAGCAGTTCTTC.

This chain links TRBV6-1 with TRBJ2-1; 7 bases are a match to TRBD2. The CDR3 is 15 amino acids. CDR1 and CDR2 (germline): MNHNS, SASEGT. With V trimmed by 3 bases and J by 5 bases, 7 bases remained unmatched. Here the CDR3 DNA reads TGTGCCAGCAGTGATCGGCGGGAGATGAACAATGAGCAGTTCTTC. It is translated as CASSDRREMNNEQFF.

The chain links TRBV19 to TRBJ1-1, with D hard to call. V was trimmed by 6 bases and J by 6 bases, leaving 8 bases between them. From germline, CDR1 is LNHDA and CDR2 SQIVND (reference sequence). This CDR3 region has 11 residues. The CDR3 bases are TGTGCCAGTAGGAGGTGGCCTGAAGCTTTCTTT. It encodes CASRRWPEAFF.

The chain joins TRBV7-6 to TRBJ2-7; 9 bases are a match to TRBD1. The CDR3 contains 16 residues. After removal of 1 base from V and 1 base from J, the junction contained 5 bases not matched to a gene. Looked up from germline, CDR1 is SGHVS and CDR2 is FNYEAQ. The CDR3 sequence is CASSLEEGTGSYEQYF. CDR3 DNA: TGTGCCAGCAGCTTAGAGGAGGGGACAGGGTCCTACGAGCAGTACTTC.

In this sample, this clone turned up once. The chain combines TRBV29-1 with TRBJ1-5, with D hard to call. Trimming shortened V by 8 bases and J by 3 bases, and 5 bases separated the two germline ends. This CDR3 has 10 amino acids. From germline, CDR1 is SQVTM and CDR2 ANQGSEA. CDR3 DNA: TGCAGCTCCCACAATCAGCCCCAGCATTTT. Its protein product is CSSHNQPQHF.